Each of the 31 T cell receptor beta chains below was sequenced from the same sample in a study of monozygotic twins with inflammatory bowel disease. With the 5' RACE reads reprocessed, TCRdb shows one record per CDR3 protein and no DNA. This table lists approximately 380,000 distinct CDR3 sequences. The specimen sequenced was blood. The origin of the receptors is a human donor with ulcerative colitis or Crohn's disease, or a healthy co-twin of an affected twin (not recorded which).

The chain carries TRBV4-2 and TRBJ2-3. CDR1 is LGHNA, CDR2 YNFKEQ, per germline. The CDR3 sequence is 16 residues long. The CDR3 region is CASSQDLGFTRDTQYF.

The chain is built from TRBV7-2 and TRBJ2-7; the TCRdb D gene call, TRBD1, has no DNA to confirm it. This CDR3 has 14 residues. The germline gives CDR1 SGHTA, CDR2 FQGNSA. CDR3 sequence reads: CASSWTGGGYEQYF. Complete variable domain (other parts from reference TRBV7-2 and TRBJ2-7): GAGVSQSPSNKVTEKGKDVELRCDPISGHTALYWYRQSLGQGLEFLIYFQGNSAPDKSGLPSDRFSAERTGGSVSTLTIQRTQQEDSAVYLCASSWTGGGYEQYFGPGTRLTVT.

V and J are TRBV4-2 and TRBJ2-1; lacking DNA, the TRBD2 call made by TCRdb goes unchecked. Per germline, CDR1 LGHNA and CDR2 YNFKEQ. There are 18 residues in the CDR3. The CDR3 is CASSLEGLSLALGNEQFF.

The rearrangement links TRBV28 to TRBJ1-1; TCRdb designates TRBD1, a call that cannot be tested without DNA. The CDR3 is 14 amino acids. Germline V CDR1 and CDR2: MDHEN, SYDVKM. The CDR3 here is CASSPHRGLSEAFF.

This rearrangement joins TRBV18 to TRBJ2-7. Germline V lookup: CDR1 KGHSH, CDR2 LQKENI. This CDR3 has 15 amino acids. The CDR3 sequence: CASSPPSPGTYEQYF.

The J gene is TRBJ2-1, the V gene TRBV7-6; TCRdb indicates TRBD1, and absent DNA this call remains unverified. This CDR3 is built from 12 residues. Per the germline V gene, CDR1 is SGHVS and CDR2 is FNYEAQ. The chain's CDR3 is CASSLATGEQFF.

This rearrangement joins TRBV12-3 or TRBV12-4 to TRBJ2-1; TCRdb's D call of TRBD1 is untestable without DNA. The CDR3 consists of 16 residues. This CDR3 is CASRYRGTGQYNEQFF.

This chain's CDR3 is CASSPQGRFSNSPLHF. The chain uses TRBV7-2 and TRBJ1-6. Germline values: CDR1 SGHTA, CDR2 FQGNSA. This CDR3 is built from 16 residues.

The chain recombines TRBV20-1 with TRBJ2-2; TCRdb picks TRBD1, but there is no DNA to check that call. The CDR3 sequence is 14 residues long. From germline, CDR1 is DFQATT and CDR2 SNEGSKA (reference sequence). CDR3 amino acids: CSASATGGTGELFF.

The CDR3 reads CASSLRMAGELFF. The chain combines TRBV5-1 with TRBJ2-2. The CDR3 contains 13 residues. CDR1 is SGHRS, CDR2 YFSETQ, per germline.

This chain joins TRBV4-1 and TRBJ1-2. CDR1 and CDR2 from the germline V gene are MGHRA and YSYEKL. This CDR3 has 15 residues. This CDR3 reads CASSPPGQARVGYTF.

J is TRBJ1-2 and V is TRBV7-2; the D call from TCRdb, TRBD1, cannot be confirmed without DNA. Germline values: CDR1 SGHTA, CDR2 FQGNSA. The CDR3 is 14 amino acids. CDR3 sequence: CASSTGTDLYGYTF.

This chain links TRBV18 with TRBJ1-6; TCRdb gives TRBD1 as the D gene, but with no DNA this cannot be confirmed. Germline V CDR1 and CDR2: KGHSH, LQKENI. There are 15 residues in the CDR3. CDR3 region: CASSQGQRENSPLHF.

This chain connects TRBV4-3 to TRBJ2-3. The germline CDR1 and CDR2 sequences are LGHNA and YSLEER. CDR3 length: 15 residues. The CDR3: CASSLNGHETDTQYF.

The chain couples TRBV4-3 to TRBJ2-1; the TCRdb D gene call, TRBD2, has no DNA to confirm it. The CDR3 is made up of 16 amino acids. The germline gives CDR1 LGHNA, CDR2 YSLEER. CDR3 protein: CASSRRGTSGGYEQFF.

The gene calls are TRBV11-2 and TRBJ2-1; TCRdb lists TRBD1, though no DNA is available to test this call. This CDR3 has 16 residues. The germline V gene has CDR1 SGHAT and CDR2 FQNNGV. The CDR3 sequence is CASSPYGAGRGNEQFF.

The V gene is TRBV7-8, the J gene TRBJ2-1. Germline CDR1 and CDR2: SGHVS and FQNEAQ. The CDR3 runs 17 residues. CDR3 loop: CASSLVGASLYYDEQFF.

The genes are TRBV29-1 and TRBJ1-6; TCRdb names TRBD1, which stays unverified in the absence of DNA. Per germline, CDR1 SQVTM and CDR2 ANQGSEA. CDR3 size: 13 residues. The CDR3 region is CSVTWGADSPLHF.

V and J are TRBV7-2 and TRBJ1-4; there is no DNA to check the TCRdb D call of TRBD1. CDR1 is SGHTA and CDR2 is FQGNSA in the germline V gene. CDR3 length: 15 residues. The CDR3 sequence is CASRLGGGLNEKLFF.

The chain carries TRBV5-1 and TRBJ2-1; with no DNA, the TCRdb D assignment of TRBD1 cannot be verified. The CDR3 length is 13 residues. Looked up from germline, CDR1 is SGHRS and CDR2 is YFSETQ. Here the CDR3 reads CASRQDNPNEQFF.

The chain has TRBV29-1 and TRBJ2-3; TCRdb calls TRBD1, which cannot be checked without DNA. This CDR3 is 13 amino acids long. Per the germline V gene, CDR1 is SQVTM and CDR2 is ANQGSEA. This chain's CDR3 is CSVEGGSTDTQYF.

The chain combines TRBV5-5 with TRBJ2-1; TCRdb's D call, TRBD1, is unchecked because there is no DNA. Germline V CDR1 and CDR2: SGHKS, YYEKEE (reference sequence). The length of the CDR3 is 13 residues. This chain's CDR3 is CASSLGQLNEQFF.

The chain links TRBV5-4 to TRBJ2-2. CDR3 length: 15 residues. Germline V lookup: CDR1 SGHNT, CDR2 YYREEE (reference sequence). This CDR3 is CASSPRHLNTGELFF.

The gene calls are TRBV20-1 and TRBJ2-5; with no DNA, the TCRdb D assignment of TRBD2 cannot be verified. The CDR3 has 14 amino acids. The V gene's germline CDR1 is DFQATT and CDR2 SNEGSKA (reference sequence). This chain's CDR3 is CSARDGRAKVTQYF.

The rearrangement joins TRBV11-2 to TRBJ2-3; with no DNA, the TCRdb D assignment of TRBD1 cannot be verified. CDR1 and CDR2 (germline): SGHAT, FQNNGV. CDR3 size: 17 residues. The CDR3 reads CASSSPLDRVGSDTQYF.

The CDR3 sequence: CASSETGLSSYNEQFF. The V and J genes are TRBV5-1 and TRBJ2-1; TCRdb indicates TRBD1, and absent DNA this call remains unverified. This CDR3 is built from 16 residues. Germline V lookup: CDR1 SGHRS, CDR2 YFSETQ.

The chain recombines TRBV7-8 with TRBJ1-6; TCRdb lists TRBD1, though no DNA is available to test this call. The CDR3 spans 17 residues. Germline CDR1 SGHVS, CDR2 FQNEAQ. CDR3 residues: CASSSTTGHSYNSPLHF.

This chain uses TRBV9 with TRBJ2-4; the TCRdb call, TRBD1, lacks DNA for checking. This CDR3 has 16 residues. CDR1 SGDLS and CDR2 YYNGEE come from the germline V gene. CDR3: CASSARSGNFKNIQYF.

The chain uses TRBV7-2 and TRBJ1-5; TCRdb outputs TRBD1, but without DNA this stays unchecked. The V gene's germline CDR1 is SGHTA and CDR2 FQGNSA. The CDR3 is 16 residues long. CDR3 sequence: CASSLVGQGSNQPQHF.

CDR3: CASRPTGKSYEQYF. The V and J genes are TRBV12-3 or TRBV12-4 and TRBJ2-7; TCRdb proposes TRBD1, but this gene call is untestable without DNA. The CDR3 has 14 residues.

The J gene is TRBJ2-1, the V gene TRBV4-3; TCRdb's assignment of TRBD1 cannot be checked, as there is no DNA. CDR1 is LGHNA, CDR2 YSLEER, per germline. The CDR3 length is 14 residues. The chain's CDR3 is CASSQGGSSNEQFF.